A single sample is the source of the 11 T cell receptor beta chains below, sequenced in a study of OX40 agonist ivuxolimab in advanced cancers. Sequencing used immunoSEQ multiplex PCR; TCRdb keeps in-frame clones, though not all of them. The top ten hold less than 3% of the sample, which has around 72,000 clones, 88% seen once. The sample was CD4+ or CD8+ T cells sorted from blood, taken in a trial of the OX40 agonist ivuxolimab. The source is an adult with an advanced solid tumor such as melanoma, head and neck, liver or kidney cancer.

CDR3 region: CASSLGRNTGELFF. CDR3 sequence (DNA): TGCGCCAGCAGCTTGGGCAGGAACACCGGGGAGCTGTTTTTT. This chain connects TRBV5-1 to TRBJ2-2; D is unresolved. Trimming removed 0 bases at V and 1 base at J, with 4 bases between. CDR1 and CDR2 (germline): SGHRS, YFSETQ. This CDR3 spans 14 amino acids.

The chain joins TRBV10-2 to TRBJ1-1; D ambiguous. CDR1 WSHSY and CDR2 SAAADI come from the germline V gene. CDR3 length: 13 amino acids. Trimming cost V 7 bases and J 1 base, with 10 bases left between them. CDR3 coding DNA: TGCGCCAGCACCCCCCGGGGGAACACTGAAGCTTTCTTT. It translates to CASTPRGNTEAFF.

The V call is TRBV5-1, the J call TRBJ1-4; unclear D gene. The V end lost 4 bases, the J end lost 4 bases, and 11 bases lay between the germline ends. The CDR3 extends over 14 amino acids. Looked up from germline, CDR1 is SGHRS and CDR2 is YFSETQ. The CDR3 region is CASSPVAVNEKLFF. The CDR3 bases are TGCGCCAGCAGCCCTGTCGCGGTTAATGAAAAACTGTTTTTT.

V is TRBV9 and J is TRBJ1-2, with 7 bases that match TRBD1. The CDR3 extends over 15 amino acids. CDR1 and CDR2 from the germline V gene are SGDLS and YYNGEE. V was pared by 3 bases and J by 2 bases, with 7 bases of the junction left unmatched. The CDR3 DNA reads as TGTGCCAGCAGCGACAGACTCAGGGGGAACTATGGCTACACCTTC. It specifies CASSDRLRGNYGYTF.

DNA for the CDR3: TGTGCCAGCAGCTTAGGTGCCGGGGGGGAGTCTCAGCCCCAGCATTTT. It is translated as CASSLGAGGESQPQHF. The V and J genes are TRBV7-2 and TRBJ1-5, with a tentative D call TRBD1 (5 bases). This CDR3 spans 16 amino acids. CDR1 and CDR2 from the germline V gene are SGHTA and FQGNSA. Trimming stripped 1 base from V and 6 bases from J, with 16 bases between.

CDR3 DNA sequence: TGTGCCAGCAGCTTATGGGAGGCCTCCTACAATGAGCAGTTCTTC. This encodes CASSLWEASYNEQFF. The chain has TRBV11-3 and TRBJ2-1; the D gene is possibly TRBD2 (6 bases). V was clipped by 2 bases and J by 0 bases, with 8 bases between them. Germline CDR1 reads SGHNT; CDR2 reads YENEEA. CDR3 length equals 15 residues.

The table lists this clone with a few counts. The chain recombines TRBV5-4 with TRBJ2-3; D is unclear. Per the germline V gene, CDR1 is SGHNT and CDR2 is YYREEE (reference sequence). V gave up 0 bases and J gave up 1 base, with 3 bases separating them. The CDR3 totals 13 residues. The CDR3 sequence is CASSLGGTDTQYF. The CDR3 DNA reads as TGTGCCAGCAGCTTGGGGGGCACAGATACGCAGTATTTT.

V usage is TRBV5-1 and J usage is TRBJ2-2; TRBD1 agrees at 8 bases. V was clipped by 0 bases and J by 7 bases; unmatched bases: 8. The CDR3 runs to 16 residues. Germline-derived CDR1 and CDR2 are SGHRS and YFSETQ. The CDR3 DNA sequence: TGCGCCAGCAGCTTGGCCCTGGACAGGGTAGGCGGGGAGCTGTTTTTT. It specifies CASSLALDRVGGELFF.

CDR3 in DNA: TGTGCCAGCAGCTCAGGGGGCGCAGGCAAAAACATTCAGTACTTC. Its protein product is CASSSGGAGKNIQYF. The chain is built from TRBV5-4 and TRBJ2-4; 8 bases line up with TRBD1. Trimming at V came to 3 bases and at J to 3 bases, leaving 5 bases not matched to a gene. Per the germline V gene, CDR1 is SGHNT and CDR2 is YYREEE (reference sequence). The CDR3 is 15 residues long.

CDR3 sequence (DNA): TGTGCCAGCAGCCCTGGGGCGGGAGAGCTCTACGAGCAGTACTTC. Encoded protein: CASSPGAGELYEQYF. This chain connects TRBV5-4 to TRBJ2-7, with 7 bases identical to TRBD2. With V trimmed by 4 bases and J by 3 bases, 10 bases remained unmatched. The CDR3 covers 15 residues. The germline CDR1 and CDR2 sequences are SGHNT and YYREEE (reference sequence).

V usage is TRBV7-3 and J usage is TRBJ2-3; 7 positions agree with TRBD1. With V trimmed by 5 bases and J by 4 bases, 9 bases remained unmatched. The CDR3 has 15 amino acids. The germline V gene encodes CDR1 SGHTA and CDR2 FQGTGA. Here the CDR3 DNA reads TGTGCCAGCAGCAGGGTGGGGACAGCCCCAGATACGCAGTATTTT. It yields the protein CASSRVGTAPDTQYF. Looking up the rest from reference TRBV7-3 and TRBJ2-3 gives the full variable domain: GAGVSQTPSNKVTEKGKYVELRCDPISGHTALYWYRQSLGQGPEFLIYFQGTGAADDSGLPNDRFFAVRPEGSVSTLKIQRTERGDSAVYLCASSRVGTAPDTQYFGPGTRLTVL.